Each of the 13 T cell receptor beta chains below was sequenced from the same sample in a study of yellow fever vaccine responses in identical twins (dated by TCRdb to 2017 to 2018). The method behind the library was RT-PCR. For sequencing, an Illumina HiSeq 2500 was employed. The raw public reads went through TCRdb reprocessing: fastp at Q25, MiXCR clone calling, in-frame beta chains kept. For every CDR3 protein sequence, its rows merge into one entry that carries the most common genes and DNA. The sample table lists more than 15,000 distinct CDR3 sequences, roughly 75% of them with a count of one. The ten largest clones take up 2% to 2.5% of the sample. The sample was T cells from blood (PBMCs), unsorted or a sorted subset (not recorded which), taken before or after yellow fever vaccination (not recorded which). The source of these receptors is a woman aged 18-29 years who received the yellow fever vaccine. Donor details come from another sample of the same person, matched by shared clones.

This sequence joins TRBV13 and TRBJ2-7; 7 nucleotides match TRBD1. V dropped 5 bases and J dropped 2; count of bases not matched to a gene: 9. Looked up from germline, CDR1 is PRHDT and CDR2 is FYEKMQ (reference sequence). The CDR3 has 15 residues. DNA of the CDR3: TGTGCCAGCAGCACCCGACAGGGTATTACCTACGAGCAGTACTTC. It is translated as CASSTRQGITYEQYF.

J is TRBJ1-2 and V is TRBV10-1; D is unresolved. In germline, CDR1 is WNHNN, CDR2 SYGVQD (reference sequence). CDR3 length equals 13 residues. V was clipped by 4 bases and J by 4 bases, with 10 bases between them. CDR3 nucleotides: TGCGCCAGCAGTGCAATGGCGTCCTATGGCTACACCTTC. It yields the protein CASSAMASYGYTF.

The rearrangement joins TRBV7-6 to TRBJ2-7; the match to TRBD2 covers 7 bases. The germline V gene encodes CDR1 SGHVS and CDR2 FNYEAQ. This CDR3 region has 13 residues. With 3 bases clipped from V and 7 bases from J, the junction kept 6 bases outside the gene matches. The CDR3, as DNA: TGTGCCAGCAGCTTGAGCGGGGCGGGAGAGCAGTACTTC. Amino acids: CASSLSGAGEQYF.

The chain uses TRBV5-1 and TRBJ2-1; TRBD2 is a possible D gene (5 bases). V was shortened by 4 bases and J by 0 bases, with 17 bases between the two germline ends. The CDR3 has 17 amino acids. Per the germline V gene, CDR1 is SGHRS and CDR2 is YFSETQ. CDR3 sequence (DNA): TGCGCCAGCAGCCCACTTTTGAGGGCGGGCTCCTACAATGAGCAGTTCTTC. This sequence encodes CASSPLLRAGSYNEQFF.

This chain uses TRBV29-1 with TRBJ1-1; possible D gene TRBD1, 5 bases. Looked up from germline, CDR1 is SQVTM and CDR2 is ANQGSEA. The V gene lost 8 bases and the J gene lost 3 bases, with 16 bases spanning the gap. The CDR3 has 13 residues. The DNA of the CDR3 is TGCAGCACTCGCCCAGGGAGGTACACTGAAGCTTTCTTT. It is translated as CSTRPGRYTEAFF.

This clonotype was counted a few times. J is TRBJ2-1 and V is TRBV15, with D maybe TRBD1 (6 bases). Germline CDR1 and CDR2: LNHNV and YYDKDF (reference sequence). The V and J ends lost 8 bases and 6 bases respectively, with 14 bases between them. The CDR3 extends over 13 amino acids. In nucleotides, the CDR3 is TGTGCCACCCTTGGGACAAGTTCCAATGAGCAGTTCTTC. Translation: CATLGTSSNEQFF.

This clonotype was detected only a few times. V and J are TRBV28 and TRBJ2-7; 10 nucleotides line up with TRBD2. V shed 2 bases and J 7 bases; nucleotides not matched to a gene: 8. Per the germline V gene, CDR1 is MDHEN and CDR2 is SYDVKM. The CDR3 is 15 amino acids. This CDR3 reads CASSLLAGVLIEQYF. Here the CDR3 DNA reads TGTGCCAGCAGTTTACTAGCGGGAGTCTTAATTGAGCAGTACTTC.

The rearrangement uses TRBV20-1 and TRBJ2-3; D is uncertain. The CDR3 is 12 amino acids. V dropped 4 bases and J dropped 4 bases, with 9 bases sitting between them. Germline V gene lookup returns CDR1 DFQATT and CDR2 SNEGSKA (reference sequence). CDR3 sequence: CSAKDDADTQYF. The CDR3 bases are TGCAGTGCTAAGGATGACGCAGATACGCAGTATTTT.

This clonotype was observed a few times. CDR3 coding DNA: TGCGCCAGCAGCCAAGGGGCGGGACAGGGAAGTGAAAAACTGTTTTTT. Translation: CASSQGAGQGSEKLFF. This chain links TRBV4-3 with TRBJ1-4; 9 bases agree with TRBD1. With 1 base clipped from V and 7 bases from J, the junction kept 7 bases outside the gene matches. Germline V gene data show CDR1 as LGHNA and CDR2 as YSLEER. This CDR3 contains 16 residues.

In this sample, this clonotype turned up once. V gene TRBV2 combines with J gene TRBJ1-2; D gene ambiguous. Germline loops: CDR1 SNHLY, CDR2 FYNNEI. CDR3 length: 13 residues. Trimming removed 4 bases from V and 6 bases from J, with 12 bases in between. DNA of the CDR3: TGTGCCAGCAGTGTTTGGGGAGCCGATGGCTACACCTTC. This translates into CASSVWGADGYTF.

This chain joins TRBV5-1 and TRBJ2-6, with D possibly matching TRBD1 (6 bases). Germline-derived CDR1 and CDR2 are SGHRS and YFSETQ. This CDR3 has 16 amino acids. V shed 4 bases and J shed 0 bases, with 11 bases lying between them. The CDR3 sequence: CASSPRDISGANVLTF. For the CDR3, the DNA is TGCGCCAGCAGCCCCCGGGACATCTCTGGGGCCAACGTCCTGACTTTC. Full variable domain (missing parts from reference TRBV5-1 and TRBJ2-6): KAGVTQTPRYLIKTRGQQVTLSCSPISGHRSVSWYQQTPGQGLQFLFEYFSETQRNKGNFPGRFSGRQFSNSRSEMNVSTLELGDSALYLCASSPRDISGANVLTFGAGSRLTVL.

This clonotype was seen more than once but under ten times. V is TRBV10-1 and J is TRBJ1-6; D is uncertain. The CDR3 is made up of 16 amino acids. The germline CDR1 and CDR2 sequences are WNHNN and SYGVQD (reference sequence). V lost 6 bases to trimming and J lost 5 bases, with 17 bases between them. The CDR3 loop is CASRLTERGDNSPLHF. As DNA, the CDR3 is TGCGCCAGCAGGCTCACCGAGAGAGGAGATAATTCACCCCTCCACTTT.

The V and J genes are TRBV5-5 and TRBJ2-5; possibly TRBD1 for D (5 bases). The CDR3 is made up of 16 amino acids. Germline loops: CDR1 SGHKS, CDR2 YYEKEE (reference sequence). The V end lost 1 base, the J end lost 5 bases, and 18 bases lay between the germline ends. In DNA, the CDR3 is TGTGCCAGCAGCTTGCCTACAGGTCACTTGAGGGAGACCCAGTACTTC. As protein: CASSLPTGHLRETQYF.